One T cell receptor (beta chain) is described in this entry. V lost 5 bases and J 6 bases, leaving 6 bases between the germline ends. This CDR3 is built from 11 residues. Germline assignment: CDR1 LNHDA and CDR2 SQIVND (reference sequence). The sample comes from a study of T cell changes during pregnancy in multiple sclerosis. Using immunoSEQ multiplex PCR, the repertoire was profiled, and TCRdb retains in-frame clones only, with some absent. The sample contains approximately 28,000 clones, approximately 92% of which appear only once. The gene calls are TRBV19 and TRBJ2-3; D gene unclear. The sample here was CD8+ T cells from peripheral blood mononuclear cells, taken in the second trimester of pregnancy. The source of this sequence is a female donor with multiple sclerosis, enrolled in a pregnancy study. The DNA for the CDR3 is TGTGCCAGTAGTTTCAGGGATACGCAGTATTTT. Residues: CASSFRDTQYF. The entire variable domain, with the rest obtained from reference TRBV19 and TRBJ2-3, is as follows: DGGITQSPKYLFRKEGQNVTLSCEQNLNHDAMYWYRQDPGQGLRLIYYSQIVNDFQKGDIAEGYSVSREKKESFPLTVTSAQKNPTAFYLCASSFRDTQYFGPGTRLTVL.